The rows below give T cell receptor beta chains drawn from one sample of a study of HIV-infected patients and healthy controls. Each CDR3 protein gets one entry after TCRdb re-called the 5' RACE reads with MiXCR. The top ten clones hold roughly a quarter of a sample with around 7,100 distinct CDR3 sequences, 9.5% to 12% of them seen once. Sequenced here: blood, sampled before antiretroviral therapy. The receptors were gathered from an adult with HIV infection. Each CDR3 is given with its conserved first and last residue. The D gene is left open where the match is weak. Rows give clone size only sometimes, using once, few, many, or a class for an expanded clone.

CDR3nt: TGCAGTGCTAGAGATACCGGCAACGAGCAGTACTTC; CDR3aa: CSARDTGNEQYF; abundance: few; d_gene: NA; j_gene: TRBJ2-7; v_gene: TRBV20-1
CDR3nt: TGTGCCAGCACGGGAGGCAGGTATAACTATGGCTACACCTTC; CDR3aa: CASTGGRYNYGYTF; abundance: medium-sized; d_gene: NA; j_gene: TRBJ1-2; v_gene: TRBV27
CDR3nt: TGTGCCAGCAGTCGATATTCTGGACAGGGGGCAGTTCTGTATTCACCCCTCCACTTT; CDR3aa: CASSRYSGQGAVLYSPLHF; abundance: many; d_gene: TRBD1; j_gene: TRBJ1-6; v_gene: TRBV27
CDR3nt: TGTGCCAGCAGCCTACGTTTCAATGAGCAGTTCTTC; CDR3aa: CASSLRFNEQFF; abundance: medium-sized; d_gene: NA; j_gene: TRBJ2-1; v_gene: TRBV3-1
CDR3nt: TGTGCCAGCAGCTTTATCCTGACAGGGATGGAAAAACTGTTTTTT; CDR3aa: CASSFILTGMEKLFF; abundance: NA; d_gene: TRBD1; j_gene: TRBJ1-4; v_gene: TRBV7-9
CDR3nt: TGTGCCAGCAGTGGGACGGGAGAATCCGGTCTGTTCTTC; CDR3aa: CASSGTGESGLFF; abundance: NA; d_gene: NA; j_gene: TRBJ2-1; v_gene: TRBV6-4
CDR3nt: TGTGCCAGCAGTTACCGCGAACTAGCGGGAGGTAGGAACGAGCAGTACTTC; CDR3aa: CASSYRELAGGRNEQYF; abundance: many; d_gene: TRBD2; j_gene: TRBJ2-7; v_gene: TRBV6-5
CDR3nt: TGTGCCAGCAGTCCCCGCCAGGGACCCAAACTTTACTATGGCTACACCTTC; CDR3aa: CASSPRQGPKLYYGYTF; abundance: medium-sized; d_gene: NA; j_gene: TRBJ1-2; v_gene: TRBV27
CDR3nt: TGCAGTGCTAGAGAGCGGGAGTGGGACAATGAGCAGTTCTTC; CDR3aa: CSAREREWDNEQFF; abundance: medium-sized; d_gene: TRBD2; j_gene: TRBJ2-1; v_gene: TRBV20-1
CDR3nt: TGTGCCAGCAGTTATAGGACAGGGGTCGCTGAAGCTTTCTTT; CDR3aa: CASSYRTGVAEAFF; abundance: many; d_gene: TRBD1; j_gene: TRBJ1-1; v_gene: TRBV2
CDR3nt: TGCAGTGCTAACCACCCTACAGAGTACACTGAAGCTTTCTTT; CDR3aa: CSANHPTEYTEAFF; abundance: medium-sized; d_gene: NA; j_gene: TRBJ1-1; v_gene: TRBV20-1
CDR3nt: TGTGCCAGCATGGACAGGGCGAGAAACACCATATATTTT; CDR3aa: CASMDRARNTIYF; abundance: medium-sized; d_gene: TRBD1; j_gene: TRBJ1-3; v_gene: TRBV28
CDR3nt: TGTGCCAGCAGTTACTCGCGTATCACAGATACGCAGTATTTT; CDR3aa: CASSYSRITDTQYF; abundance: NA; d_gene: NA; j_gene: TRBJ2-3; v_gene: TRBV6-5
CDR3nt: TGTGCCAGCAGCTTAGGGGGTCGGGCGTTCGGAGAGACCCAGTACTTC; CDR3aa: CASSLGGRAFGETQYF; abundance: NA; d_gene: NA; j_gene: TRBJ2-5; v_gene: TRBV7-8
CDR3nt: TGCAGCGTTGAAGTTGAAGGGGGCTACACCTTC; CDR3aa: CSVEVEGGYTF; abundance: few; d_gene: NA; j_gene: TRBJ1-2; v_gene: TRBV29-1
CDR3nt: TGTGCCACCACCTCAGGGGTAGGGGAGCAGTTCTTC; CDR3aa: CATTSGVGEQFF; abundance: medium-sized; d_gene: NA; j_gene: TRBJ2-1; v_gene: TRBV24-1
CDR3nt: TGTGCCAGCAGTCGGGCCTACACTGAAGCTTTCTTT; CDR3aa: CASSRAYTEAFF; abundance: NA; d_gene: NA; j_gene: TRBJ1-1; v_gene: TRBV12-3/TRBV12-4
CDR3nt: TGTGCCAGCAGCTTATCCCCCGGGGGCGGAACAGTCAGAAGGGATGAGCAGTTCTTC; CDR3aa: CASSLSPGGGTVRRDEQFF; abundance: many; d_gene: NA; j_gene: TRBJ2-1; v_gene: TRBV11-2
CDR3nt: TGTGCCAGCAGCCAAATACTCCCGAGGAAGGGGAACTATGGCTACACCTTC; CDR3aa: CASSQILPRKGNYGYTF; abundance: many; d_gene: NA; j_gene: TRBJ1-2; v_gene: TRBV14
CDR3nt: TGTGCCAGCAGCGTAGAAGAGTACGAGCAGTACTTC; CDR3aa: CASSVEEYEQYF; abundance: NA; d_gene: NA; j_gene: TRBJ2-7; v_gene: TRBV9
CDR3nt: TGTGCCAGCAGTTACAGCGGGAGTACAGATACGCAGTATTTT; CDR3aa: CASSYSGSTDTQYF; abundance: NA; d_gene: TRBD2; j_gene: TRBJ2-3; v_gene: TRBV6-5
CDR3nt: TGTGCCAGCAGCCAACTCCTGGGGGCCGCCCTCCCCTTTGAAGCTTTCTTT; CDR3aa: CASSQLLGAALPFEAFF; abundance: many; d_gene: NA; j_gene: TRBJ1-1; v_gene: TRBV3-1
CDR3nt: TGTGCCAGCAGTGCAACTAGACAGCCCTACGAGCAGTACTTC; CDR3aa: CASSATRQPYEQYF; abundance: NA; d_gene: NA; j_gene: TRBJ2-7; v_gene: TRBV28
CDR3nt: TGCGCCAGCAGCCAAGATAGGCAGGGGGCAAACAGGGGCAATGAGCAGTTCTTC; CDR3aa: CASSQDRQGANRGNEQFF; abundance: NA; d_gene: TRBD1; j_gene: TRBJ2-1; v_gene: TRBV4-1
CDR3nt: TGCAGTGCTTATGCAGAGTACCAAGAGACCCAGTACTTC; CDR3aa: CSAYAEYQETQYF; abundance: medium-sized; d_gene: NA; j_gene: TRBJ2-5; v_gene: TRBV20-1
CDR3nt: TGCAGCATCATCGTGGGGGATGCTGGAAACACCATATATTTT; CDR3aa: CSIIVGDAGNTIYF; abundance: medium-sized; d_gene: NA; j_gene: TRBJ1-3; v_gene: TRBV29-1
CDR3nt: TGTGCCAGCAGTACCTATCGACAGGCCCGCTCTGGAAACACCATATATTTT; CDR3aa: CASSTYRQARSGNTIYF; abundance: NA; d_gene: NA; j_gene: TRBJ1-3; v_gene: TRBV28
CDR3nt: TGCAGTGCTAGAGCTTCGACTAGCGTCTACGAGCAGTACTTC; CDR3aa: CSARASTSVYEQYF; abundance: NA; d_gene: TRBD2; j_gene: TRBJ2-7; v_gene: TRBV20-1
CDR3nt: TGCAGTGCTCCAACAATAGCGGGAGGTTTGGAGTACGTGGGATCTAGCACAGATACGCAGTATTTT; CDR3aa: CSAPTIAGGLEYVGSSTDTQYF; abundance: many; d_gene: TRBD2; j_gene: TRBJ2-3; v_gene: TRBV20-1
CDR3nt: TGTGCCAGCAGTTCGCAGGGGGGCCTACTCACGGATGAGCAGTTCTTC; CDR3aa: CASSSQGGLLTDEQFF; abundance: NA; d_gene: NA; j_gene: TRBJ2-1; v_gene: TRBV28
CDR3nt: TGTGCCAGTACCTGGGACTTTCCGGCGCGCGGCTACACCTTC; CDR3aa: CASTWDFPARGYTF; abundance: many; d_gene: NA; j_gene: TRBJ1-2; v_gene: TRBV19
CDR3nt: TGTGCCATCAGTGGCGGGACATTAAACTATGGCTACACCTTC; CDR3aa: CAISGGTLNYGYTF; abundance: medium-sized; d_gene: NA; j_gene: TRBJ1-2; v_gene: TRBV10-3
CDR3nt: TGCAGTGCTAGAGATATGGCTAGCGGGAGGGTTTACGAGCAGTACTTC; CDR3aa: CSARDMASGRVYEQYF; abundance: NA; d_gene: TRBD2; j_gene: TRBJ2-7; v_gene: TRBV20-1
CDR3nt: TGTGCCAGTAGTCTGGGACTAACCTTGTACGAGCAGTACTTC; CDR3aa: CASSLGLTLYEQYF; abundance: NA; d_gene: TRBD2; j_gene: TRBJ2-7; v_gene: TRBV19
CDR3nt: TGCAGCGTTGACGGAGATTATGGCTACACCTTC; CDR3aa: CSVDGDYGYTF; abundance: NA; d_gene: NA; j_gene: TRBJ1-2; v_gene: TRBV29-1
CDR3nt: TGTGCCAGTAGTCCGGGGCTCAATCAGCCCCAGCATTTT; CDR3aa: CASSPGLNQPQHF; abundance: many; d_gene: NA; j_gene: TRBJ1-5; v_gene: TRBV19
CDR3nt: TGTGCCAGCAGCTATGACAGGGGAGTGAACACTGAAGCTTTCTTT; CDR3aa: CASSYDRGVNTEAFF; abundance: many; d_gene: TRBD1; j_gene: TRBJ1-1; v_gene: TRBV9
CDR3nt: TGCGCCAGCAGCCAAGATCACCTAGCGGGAGGCACAGATACGCAGTATTTT; CDR3aa: CASSQDHLAGGTDTQYF; abundance: many; d_gene: TRBD2; j_gene: TRBJ2-3; v_gene: TRBV4-1
CDR3nt: TGTGCCAGCAGAATTACAGGGGACAATCAGCCCCAGCATTTT; CDR3aa: CASRITGDNQPQHF; abundance: hyperexpanded; d_gene: TRBD1; j_gene: TRBJ1-5; v_gene: TRBV28
CDR3nt: TGTGCCAGCAGTTACTCGTATAGCGGGAGCCTCCGAGGTGAGCAGTTCTTC; CDR3aa: CASSYSYSGSLRGEQFF; abundance: medium-sized; d_gene: TRBD2; j_gene: TRBJ2-1; v_gene: TRBV6-5
CDR3nt: TGTGCCAGCAGCTTAGATCGCACGTCGAGCTCCTACAATGAGCAGTTCTTC; CDR3aa: CASSLDRTSSSYNEQFF; abundance: NA; d_gene: NA; j_gene: TRBJ2-1; v_gene: TRBV7-8
CDR3nt: TGTGCCAGCAGCCCGTCCCTAGGAGCAGGCACTAACACTGAAGCTTTCTTT; CDR3aa: CASSPSLGAGTNTEAFF; abundance: few; d_gene: NA; j_gene: TRBJ1-1; v_gene: TRBV3-1
CDR3nt: TGTGCCAGCAGTAGCCTACAGGAGACCCAGTACTTC; CDR3aa: CASSSLQETQYF; abundance: many; d_gene: NA; j_gene: TRBJ2-5; v_gene: TRBV28
CDR3nt: TGTGCCAGCAGTTTAACTAGCGCAACAGATACGCAGTATTTT; CDR3aa: CASSLTSATDTQYF; abundance: NA; d_gene: TRBD2; j_gene: TRBJ2-3; v_gene: TRBV12-3/TRBV12-4
CDR3nt: TGTGCCAGCAGTGGAGACAGGGGTGCCCTCTTCACAGATACGCAGTATTTT; CDR3aa: CASSGDRGALFTDTQYF; abundance: medium-sized; d_gene: TRBD1; j_gene: TRBJ2-3; v_gene: TRBV6-1
CDR3nt: TGTGCCAGCAGCCGCCGGGACAGGGGGGCAGATACGCAGTATTTT; CDR3aa: CASSRRDRGADTQYF; abundance: many; d_gene: TRBD1; j_gene: TRBJ2-3; v_gene: TRBV11-2
CDR3nt: TGCGCCAGCAGTGAGTTTGGAGTGACTGGAAACACCATATATTTT; CDR3aa: CASSEFGVTGNTIYF; abundance: many; d_gene: NA; j_gene: TRBJ1-3; v_gene: TRBV10-2
CDR3nt: TGTGCCAGCAGCCCGCAGTATTTT; CDR3aa: CASSPQYF; abundance: NA; d_gene: NA; j_gene: TRBJ2-3; v_gene: TRBV7-2
CDR3nt: TGTGCCAGCAGCCTGGGTGTCCCTAGCGGGAGGGCCGGTGAGCAGTTCTTC; CDR3aa: CASSLGVPSGRAGEQFF; abundance: NA; d_gene: TRBD2; j_gene: TRBJ2-1; v_gene: TRBV14
CDR3nt: TGTGCCAGCAGGCGGACAGGGGGCTCCGGGGAGCTGTTTTTT; CDR3aa: CASRRTGGSGELFF; abundance: few; d_gene: TRBD1; j_gene: TRBJ2-2; v_gene: TRBV6-5
CDR3nt: TGTGCCACCAGCTCATCAGGGGCCACCGGGGAGCTGTTTTTT; CDR3aa: CATSSSGATGELFF; abundance: medium-sized; d_gene: NA; j_gene: TRBJ2-2; v_gene: TRBV24-1
CDR3nt: TGCGCCAGCAGCCTACGGGACAGTTCTAGCACAGATACGCAGTATTTT; CDR3aa: CASSLRDSSSTDTQYF; abundance: medium-sized; d_gene: TRBD1; j_gene: TRBJ2-3; v_gene: TRBV4-1
CDR3nt: TGTGCCAGTAGTATAGGACCAGATACGCAGTATTTT; CDR3aa: CASSIGPDTQYF; abundance: many; d_gene: NA; j_gene: TRBJ2-3; v_gene: TRBV19
CDR3nt: TGCAGCGTTTTAGCGGGGGGGGCTCTCGGCTACACCTTC; CDR3aa: CSVLAGGALGYTF; abundance: NA; d_gene: NA; j_gene: TRBJ1-2; v_gene: TRBV29-1
CDR3nt: TGTGCCAGCAGCTTAGGGCCGTGGAACACCGGGGAGCTGTTTTTT; CDR3aa: CASSLGPWNTGELFF; abundance: medium-sized; d_gene: NA; j_gene: TRBJ2-2; v_gene: TRBV11-3
CDR3nt: TGTGCCAGCAGCTTGGGGGCCGGACTAGTTGCAGATACGCAGTATTTT; CDR3aa: CASSLGAGLVADTQYF; abundance: many; d_gene: NA; j_gene: TRBJ2-3; v_gene: TRBV7-2
CDR3nt: TGTGCCTGGAGTGTATTGGTAGGCAGTAACTATGGCTACACCTTC; CDR3aa: CAWSVLVGSNYGYTF; abundance: NA; d_gene: NA; j_gene: TRBJ1-2; v_gene: TRBV30
CDR3nt: TGTGCCAGCAGCTGGACGGAGAACTATGGCTACACCTTC; CDR3aa: CASSWTENYGYTF; abundance: many; d_gene: NA; j_gene: TRBJ1-2; v_gene: TRBV5-4
CDR3nt: TGCGCCAGCAGTGATGGGGGGGGCGTTGGGTATGGCTACACCTTC; CDR3aa: CASSDGGGVGYGYTF; abundance: NA; d_gene: NA; j_gene: TRBJ1-2; v_gene: TRBV10-2
CDR3nt: TGTGCCAGCAGCTTATCTGGGCTAGCGGGGAATGAGCAGTTCTTC; CDR3aa: CASSLSGLAGNEQFF; abundance: medium-sized; d_gene: TRBD2; j_gene: TRBJ2-1; v_gene: TRBV7-9